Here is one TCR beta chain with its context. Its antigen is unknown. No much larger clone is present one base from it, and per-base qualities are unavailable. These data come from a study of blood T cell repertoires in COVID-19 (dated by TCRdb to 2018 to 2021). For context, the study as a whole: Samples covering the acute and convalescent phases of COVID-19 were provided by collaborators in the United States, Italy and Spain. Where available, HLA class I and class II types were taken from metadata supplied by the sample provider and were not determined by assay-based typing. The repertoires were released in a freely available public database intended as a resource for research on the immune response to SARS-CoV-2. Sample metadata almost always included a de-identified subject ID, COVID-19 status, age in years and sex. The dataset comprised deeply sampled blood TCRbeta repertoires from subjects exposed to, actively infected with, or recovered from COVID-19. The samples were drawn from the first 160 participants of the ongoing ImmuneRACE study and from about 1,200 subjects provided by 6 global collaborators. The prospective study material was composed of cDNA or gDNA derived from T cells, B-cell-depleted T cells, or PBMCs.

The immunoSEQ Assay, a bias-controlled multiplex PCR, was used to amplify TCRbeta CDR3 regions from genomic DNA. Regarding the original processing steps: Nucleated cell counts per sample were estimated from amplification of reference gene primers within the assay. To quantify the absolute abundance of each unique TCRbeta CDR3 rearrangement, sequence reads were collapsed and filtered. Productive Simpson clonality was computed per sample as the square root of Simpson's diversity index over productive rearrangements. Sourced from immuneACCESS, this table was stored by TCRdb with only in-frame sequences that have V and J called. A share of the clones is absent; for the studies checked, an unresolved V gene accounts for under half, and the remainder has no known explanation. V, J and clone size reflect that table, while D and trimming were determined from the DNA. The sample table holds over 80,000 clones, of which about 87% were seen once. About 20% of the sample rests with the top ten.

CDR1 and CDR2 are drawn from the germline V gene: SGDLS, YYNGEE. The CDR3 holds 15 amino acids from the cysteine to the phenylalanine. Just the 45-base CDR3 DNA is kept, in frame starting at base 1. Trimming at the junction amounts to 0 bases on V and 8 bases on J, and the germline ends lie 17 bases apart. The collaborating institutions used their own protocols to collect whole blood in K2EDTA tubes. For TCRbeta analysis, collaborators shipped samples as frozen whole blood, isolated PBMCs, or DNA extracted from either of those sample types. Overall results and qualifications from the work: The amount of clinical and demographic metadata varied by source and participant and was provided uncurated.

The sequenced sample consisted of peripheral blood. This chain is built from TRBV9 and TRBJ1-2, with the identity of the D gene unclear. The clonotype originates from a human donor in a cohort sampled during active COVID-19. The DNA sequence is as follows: TGTGCCAGCAGCGTAGGGGGAGGGCAGGTGGGAGGCTACACCTTC. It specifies CASSVGGGQVGGYTF.